This entry is about one T cell receptor (beta chain). As the CDR3 is not closed by the conserved phenylalanine or tryptophan, this likely results from a read error. These data are taken from a study of tumor-infiltrating lymphocytes in primary liver carcinoma. A constant-region primer primed TCR beta cDNA synthesis from 500 to 550 ng of total RNA. ARM-PCR was slightly modified, and three nested multiplex PCR rounds with it gave rise to the TCR beta libraries. MiXCR was run by TCRdb on the multiplex PCR reads, yielding one entry per CDR3 protein. The repertoire holds more than 20,000 distinct CDR3 sequences, roughly 70% seen once, with over 35% in the top ten. Unsorted bulk tissue, roughly 20-34 mg of it, served as the source for co-extraction of RNA and DNA. Primary liver carcinoma, confirmed by histopathology, was surgically resected. The receptor was derived from a man between 40 and 49 years old with primary liver carcinoma and hepatitis B virus infection. The specimen was liver tumor tissue from sampling region 1. Subset reported: tumor region T1, superior pole.

The CDR3 protein is CASSPLVGIYEQYI. The DNA for the CDR3 is TGTGCCAGCAGTCCGCTAGTGGGGATCTACGAGCAGTACATC. V usage is TRBV28 and J usage is TRBJ2-7; D gene ambiguous. The CDR3 spans 14 residues. With 5 bases removed from V and 3 bases from J, the gap between germline ends came to 14 bases. The germline V gene has CDR1 MDHEN and CDR2 SYDVKM.